A selection of T cell receptor beta chains follows, all from one sample in a study of blood T cell repertoires in COVID-19. The method was immunoSEQ multiplex PCR; TCRdb's version includes in-frame clones alone and lacks a portion of them. The sample records about 160,000 clones, roughly four fifths being singletons. The sample was peripheral blood. The receptor source for this set is a woman aged 80 or over with acute or convalescent COVID-19. The CDR3 runs from the conserved cysteine through the conserved F or W. Each record gives: CDR3 DNA, CDR3 protein, J gene, D gene, V gene, clone size. D genes are given only for firm matches. Where a row states a size, it is once, few, many or the class of an expanded clone; other rows omit it.

TGTGCCAGCAGGGGACAGGGCACTAATTCACCCCTCCACTTT CASRGQGTNSPLHF TRBJ1-6 TRBD1 TRBV6-6 NA
TGTGCCATCAGTGAGGGTTTGACTAGCCCCGGGGAGCTGTTTTTT CAISEGLTSPGELFF TRBJ2-2 TRBD2 TRBV10-3 NA
TGTGCCAGCAGCTTGCGACTAGCGGGAGTCAGGGTCAGGACAGATACGCAGTATTTT CASSLRLAGVRVRTDTQYF TRBJ2-3 TRBD2 TRBV5-6 NA
TGCGCCAGCAGCCAAGCCCCAGCCGGACAGGGGATTGGCTACACCTTC CASSQAPAGQGIGYTF TRBJ1-2 TRBD1 TRBV4-1 NA
TGTGCTAGTGGTTTGGCGGGAGTTAATGAGCAGTTCTTC CASGLAGVNEQFF TRBJ2-1 NA TRBV12-5 few
TGTGCCAGCAGCGTGACTTCTCACTCTGGGGCCAACGTCCTGACTTTC CASSVTSHSGANVLTF TRBJ2-6 NA TRBV7-2 NA
TGTGCCAGCAGCTTATTAGCGGGAGGCTCCCAAGAGACCCAGTACTTC CASSLLAGGSQETQYF TRBJ2-5 TRBD2 TRBV7-9 NA
TGTGCCAGCAGCCTAGACGGGACAGGGTATGGGACCAAAAACATTCAGTACTTC CASSLDGTGYGTKNIQYF TRBJ2-4 TRBD1 TRBV7-8 NA
TGTGCCAGCAGAGCCACCCGCGAGAACACTGAAGCTTTCTTT CASRATRENTEAFF TRBJ1-1 NA TRBV6-6 NA
TGTGCCTGGGGGAGGGGGAGCGACCACGAGCAGTACTTC CAWGRGSDHEQYF TRBJ2-7 NA TRBV30 NA
TGTGCCAGCAGCTTAAATTCCTTCGGGACTTCGAACACCGGGGAGCTGTTTTTT CASSLNSFGTSNTGELFF TRBJ2-2 NA TRBV7-2 NA
TGTGCCATCAGTTTCGGTGCTACAGATACGCAGTATTTT CAISFGATDTQYF TRBJ2-3 NA TRBV10-3 NA
TGTGCCAGCGGAAGCCTAGCGGAGATCCAAGAGACCCAGTACTTC CASGSLAEIQETQYF TRBJ2-5 TRBD2 TRBV7-2 NA
TGTGCCTGGAGTCCCTCGGGGTCACCCCTCCACTTT CAWSPSGSPLHF TRBJ1-6 NA TRBV30 NA
TGTGCCAGCAGCGGGACCGGGACAGGGGAGAATGAGCAGTTCTTC CASSGTGTGENEQFF TRBJ2-1 TRBD1 TRBV5-6 NA
TGTGCCAGCAGCGGACAGGGGCGCTACGAGCAGTACTTC CASSGQGRYEQYF TRBJ2-7 TRBD1 TRBV3-1/TRBV3-2 NA
TGTGCCAGCAGCTTGGCAGGGCCTGAAAAACTGTTTTTT CASSLAGPEKLFF TRBJ1-4 NA TRBV5-5 NA
TGTGCCAGTAGTATAGGTTGGGACAGGAAGGCGGATGCTTTCTTT CASSIGWDRKADAFF TRBJ1-1 TRBD1 TRBV19 few
TGTGCCAGCAGACAGAGCCGGTACTTCTACGAGCAGTACTTC CASRQSRYFYEQYF TRBJ2-7 NA TRBV6-5 NA
TGCAGCGGAGGCTGGGGAGAGACCCAGTACTTC CSGGWGETQYF TRBJ2-5 NA TRBV20-1 NA
TGTGCCAGCAGTTTCCTAGCGGATGTTTCCGCCGGGGAGCTGTTTTTT CASSFLADVSAGELFF TRBJ2-2 TRBD2 TRBV27 NA
TGTGCCAGCAGCCCGGGACTAGCGGCCTACAATGAGCAGTTCTTC CASSPGLAAYNEQFF TRBJ2-1 TRBD2 TRBV5-4 NA
TGTGCCAGCAGCTTAGGGGCTAATCAGCCCCAGCATTTT CASSLGANQPQHF TRBJ1-5 NA TRBV7-8 NA
TGTGCCAGCTCACCGGTAGCGGGAGATGACGAGCAGTACTTC CASSPVAGDDEQYF TRBJ2-7 TRBD2 TRBV18 NA
TGTGCCTGGAGAGATATCCAGGATCCCGGGGGATACGAGCAGTACTTC CAWRDIQDPGGYEQYF TRBJ2-7 NA TRBV30 NA
TGTGCCAGCAGCCACTTGGGAACAGGGCGCTCAGCGGCCGGGGAGCTGTTTTTT CASSHLGTGRSAAGELFF TRBJ2-2 NA TRBV3-1/TRBV3-2 once
TGTGCCAGCCGGGTTGCGGTGAACACTGAAGCTTTCTTT CASRVAVNTEAFF TRBJ1-1 NA TRBV2 NA
TGTGCCAGCAGCCCAGGGTCGCGAGCTTTCTTT CASSPGSRAFF TRBJ1-1 NA TRBV14 NA
TGTGCCAGCAGCTTGGGACAGGGGGCCTACAATGAGCAGTTCTTC CASSLGQGAYNEQFF TRBJ2-1 TRBD1 TRBV5-4 NA
TGCAGCGTCATGGGGGGGGCGCGTACTGAAGCTTTCTTT CSVMGGARTEAFF TRBJ1-1 NA TRBV29-1 NA
TGTGCCAGCAGCCAAGACGGGGGGACCAACACCATATATTTT CASSQDGGTNTIYF TRBJ1-3 NA TRBV4-2 NA
TGTGCCAGTAGGACGGGATCCTTGGGCTATGGCTACACCTTC CASRTGSLGYGYTF TRBJ1-2 NA TRBV19 NA
TGTGCCAGCAGCTTCTGGGTCGGACAGGAAGAGACCCAGTACTTC CASSFWVGQEETQYF TRBJ2-5 TRBD1 TRBV5-6 NA
TGCGCCAGCAGCTTGGAACAGGGCTATGGCTACACCTTC CASSLEQGYGYTF TRBJ1-2 NA TRBV5-1 NA
TGTGCCAGCAGTTTTGTGAGAGGTGAAGCTTTCTTT CASSFVRGEAFF TRBJ1-1 NA TRBV12-3/TRBV12-4 NA
TGTGCCAGCAGCTTAGGGGCAGGGAAGAATTCACCCCTCCACTTT CASSLGAGKNSPLHF TRBJ1-6 NA TRBV7-2 few
TGTGCCAGTACCCCGTATGGTACCGAGAATAGCAATCAGCCCCAGCATTTT CASTPYGTENSNQPQHF TRBJ1-5 NA TRBV19 NA
TGTGCCTGGAGTGGAGGCACCGATCAGCCCCAGCATTTT CAWSGGTDQPQHF TRBJ1-5 NA TRBV30 NA
TGTGCCAGCTCACCTACGGGCTCCTACAATGAGCAGTTCTTC CASSPTGSYNEQFF TRBJ2-1 NA TRBV18 NA
TGTGCCAGCAGCGGCGTCACAGGGGGCACAGATACGCAGTATTTT CASSGVTGGTDTQYF TRBJ2-3 TRBD1 TRBV5-4 once
TGCAGTGCTTACAGGGATGATGGCTACACCTTC CSAYRDDGYTF TRBJ1-2 NA TRBV20-1 NA
TGCGCCAGCAGCTTGGGGACAGGGTTCAATGAGCAGTTCTTC CASSLGTGFNEQFF TRBJ2-1 TRBD1 TRBV5-1 NA
TGTGCCAGTGCCCGCGGGGAGGTTAATAATTCACCCCTCCACTTT CASARGEVNNSPLHF TRBJ1-6 NA TRBV6-6 NA
TGCGCCAGCAGTTCGGAGAACTATGGCTACACCTTC CASSSENYGYTF TRBJ1-2 NA TRBV10-2 NA